The present T cell receptor beta chain was sequenced within a study of cytomegalovirus exposure and HLA in healthy donors (dated by TCRdb to about 2017). Regarding the study in general: According to an earlier analysis of 587 of the donors, 150 million to 200 million T cells yielded over 90 million unique TCR beta sequences and about 280 Gb of sequence data. Donor age, sex, ethnicity and CMV serostatus were compiled together with the repertoire data. HLA typing included class I and class II loci at four-digit resolution. All discovery cohort repertoires had been generated on a single sequencing platform. In a later analysis, previously published TCR beta repertoires from 500 to 750 donors were re-analyzed and high-resolution HLA genotyping was added so that TCR occurrence patterns could be studied. An earlier analysis of approximately 630 of the donors applied high-throughput TCR beta sequencing to assess whether each TCR beta V gene segment acted as functional or pseudogenic. The T cell repertoires of 666 subjects were profiled by immunosequencing and related to cytomegalovirus serostatus. The study aimed to test whether cataloging public T cell receptors could reveal signatures of past pathogen exposure. In addition to the first cohort of about 650 subjects, a separate validation cohort of 120 different subjects was used. About 330 gigabases of sequencing data and around 80 million unique TCR sequences made up an early release that covered around 640 HLA-typed donors. Of the 398 genotyped donors, about 84% fell in the genetic ancestry cluster associated with self-reported Caucasian donors. High-throughput TCR immunosequencing, statistical association of individual TCRs with disease status, and machine learning were combined to predict cytomegalovirus infection status. In a later genetic analysis, genome-wide SNP genotypes for about 55% of the roughly 700 donors were used, and that subset was treated as a discovery cohort. The number of typed donors differed by locus: about 629-640 for A, B, C, DRB1 and DQB1; approximately 530 for DQA1; 606 for DPA1; and roughly 450 for DPB1. The later analysis used no new phenotypic data to find candidate immune exposures, relying instead on TCR beta sequences and their occurrence across donors. Five DR-DQ haplotypes were treated as single units for association and clustering because of strong linkage in the cohort. Across some 400 genotyped donors of the cohort, an average of about 250,000 unique TCR beta nucleotide sequences per donor were sequenced, and 15% to 20% of those sequences were non-productive.

The cohort consisted of 650 to 850 healthy bone marrow donors. At the time of sampling, every cohort member was nominally healthy, though immune exposures that went unrecorded were likely present. The donor was CMV seronegative and belonged to the group of over 350 seronegative cohort members. Each donor provided a peripheral blood sample, and peripheral blood mononuclear cells were used for TCR beta sequencing. The Qiagen DNeasy Blood Extraction Kit was used to extract genomic DNA from the blood cell samples. Study-level results and caveats: Compared with equally common non-associated chains, HLA-associated TCR beta chains in a later analysis were more clonally expanded and had lower generation probabilities. Sequencing depth was assumed to be roughly uniform across donors in the presence/absence analyses, though that assumption may not hold. An earlier analysis of some 560 of the donors showed that most TCR beta V segments appeared in productive rearrangements either about 90% or about 30% of the time, which broadly matched IMGT annotations. According to a later analysis, most CMV-associated TCR beta chains appeared to be HLA-restricted, and the HLA associations seemed to be driven largely by CMV exposure. A later analysis found that TCR association rates varied across HLA loci, with DRB1 alleles showing the most associated TCRs and HLA-C alleles the fewest. Only TCR beta chains were sequenced in this cohort, and the absence of alpha or paired-chain data limited detectable features. A later analysis reported that several top co-occurrence clusters appeared linked to parvovirus B19, influenza, CMV and Epstein-Barr virus. Across donors, most TCR sequences were observed very rarely, whereas some public TCRs were present in many individuals. The study listed 150 to 200 TCR beta chains as associated with cytomegalovirus. The sequencing pipeline was judged likely to have produced a cluster of highly shared sequence variants as a technical artifact. Correlated functional status among segregating V segments might be attributable to linkage disequilibrium, but an unknown experimental factor could not be ruled out. According to a later genetic analysis, donors in an Asian-associated ancestry cluster had fewer N-insertions in productive TCRs than the roughly 700-donor mean. The authors suggested that the approach could potentially be generalized to other disease states and immunological phenotypes. The classifier was reported to diagnose cytomegalovirus status with high specificity and sensitivity in both the original and validation cohorts. Three of the identified cytomegalovirus-associated TCR beta chains were confirmed in vitro to be specific for cytomegalovirus antigens. A further reported finding was that TCR beta sequences accurately predicted the HLA-A and HLA-B alleles for most subjects in the first cohort. Some IMGT-functional V segments, including TRBV6-2 and TRBV6-3, could not be told apart with the 87-base-pair reads, so those segments were excluded. Assigning TCR associations to individual alleles was difficult when HLA alleles, especially DR and DQ, strongly co-occurred. Specific HLA alleles were associated with 15,000 to 20,000 TCR beta sequences at a false discovery rate of 0.05 in a later analysis. In a later genetic analysis, a missense DCLRE1C variant was associated with V-gene and J-gene trimming of TCR beta chains, and the association was replicated in an independent cohort. Because HLA typing was missing for some donors at each locus, association tests included only the typed subset. The earlier analysis of some 560 of the donors excluded 15 to 20 rarely observed V segments, including chromosome 9 orphons, because counts were too low. The only immune exposure information available for the cohort was CMV serostatus.

For this clone: Its specific antigen is unknown. No much larger clone exists at a distance of one base, and base qualities are not known.

The CDR3 holds 14 amino acids from the cysteine to the phenylalanine. This entry keeps only the CDR3 DNA: 42 bases, framed from base 1. Between the V and J ends, shortened by 1 base and 1 base respectively, the junction contains 11 bases. As encoded in the germline V gene, CDR1 is SQVTM while CDR2 is ANQGSEA. Library method: the immunoSEQ multiplex PCR assay. For the multiplex PCR, a mixture combining 60 forward primers for TCR Vbeta segments and 13 reverse primers for TCR Jbeta segments was used. The CDR3 region of rearranged TCR beta genes was amplified from genomic DNA by a multiplex PCR assay. The amplified TCR beta libraries were sequenced on the Illumina HiSeq System as 87-base-pair reads. In the paper's pipeline: A later analysis counted some 74 million unique TCR beta chains across the 690 or so repertoires, and some 11 million of these chains were shared by at least two donors. Raw reads were error-corrected and collapsed into unique sequences with a nearest-neighbor algorithm that merged closely related sequences to remove PCR and sequencing errors. CDR3 sequences were aligned to IMGT reference sequences to assign V, D and J gene segments. For a sequence to be retained, a match of at least six nucleotides to both a V gene segment and a J gene segment was required. A rearrangement counted as productive if the CDR3 had no stop codons and remained in frame with V and J, and every other rearrangement counted as non-productive. CDR3 was defined according to IMGT convention as the region running from the second conserved V-encoded cysteine to the conserved J-encoded phenylalanine. The earlier analysis of roughly 590 of the donors excluded sequences that lacked an unambiguous match to a single V gene segment. An earlier analysis of a few hundred of the donors called V segments functional above 56.7% productive rearrangements and segregating when the between-donor standard deviation exceeded 5%. To diagnose cytomegalovirus status from the catalog of TCR beta chain sequences, a statistical classification framework was built. V and J gene assignment, in a later analysis, came from comparing TCR nucleotide sequences with IMGT/GENE-DB human TR gene sequences. In a later analysis, CDR3 sequences and most-parsimonious VDJ recombination scenarios were assigned using the TCRdist pipeline. In a later analysis, each TCR beta chain was defined by its CDR3 amino acid sequence together with its V-gene family, and reads without a unique V-gene family were excluded. A later analysis removed 550 to 650 highly shared, low-generation-probability nucleotide sequences to deal with suspected cross-contamination and a sequencing artifact. A later analysis calculated a clonal expansion index for each public chain from normalized within-repertoire ranks of inferred template counts. In a later analysis, generation probabilities were computed with a VDJ recombination model fitted to out-of-frame rearrangements, and the resulting probabilities were checked against IGoR. In a later analysis, hypergeometric tests were used to score TCR-TCR, TCR-HLA and TCR-CMV co-occurrence, with a repertoire-size bias correction applied to TCR pairs. False discovery rates were estimated in a later analysis by permuting HLA or CMV assignments 20 times. In a later analysis, co-occurring TCRs were grouped using DBSCAN, and TCRdist sequence similarity was added for clustering within HLA-allele-positive subsets. Repertoires with fewer than 30,000 or more than 120,000 public chains, plus five repertoires with anomalous nucleotide sharing, were excluded from co-occurrence clustering. TCRdb limited this immuneACCESS table to in-frame rearrangements with V and J called. A share of clones is missing; checked studies link under half to unresolved V genes, and the rest is unexplained. The D gene and trimming were derived from the DNA, and the V and J assignments and clone size from that table. The sample includes 90,000 to 150,000 clones, with around 80% observed a single time. The top ten clonotypes cover approximately 0.24% of the sample.

The sample taken for sequencing was PBMCs. This sequence originates from a middle-aged man in good health and CMV-seronegative. This receptor chain uses TRBV29-1 and TRBJ2-7; TRBD1 is a possible D gene, resting on 6 matching bases. The nucleotide sequence is TGCAGCGTTGAAGGGGGCAGGGGATCCTACGAGCAGTACTTC. Its translation reads: CSVEGGRGSYEQYF.